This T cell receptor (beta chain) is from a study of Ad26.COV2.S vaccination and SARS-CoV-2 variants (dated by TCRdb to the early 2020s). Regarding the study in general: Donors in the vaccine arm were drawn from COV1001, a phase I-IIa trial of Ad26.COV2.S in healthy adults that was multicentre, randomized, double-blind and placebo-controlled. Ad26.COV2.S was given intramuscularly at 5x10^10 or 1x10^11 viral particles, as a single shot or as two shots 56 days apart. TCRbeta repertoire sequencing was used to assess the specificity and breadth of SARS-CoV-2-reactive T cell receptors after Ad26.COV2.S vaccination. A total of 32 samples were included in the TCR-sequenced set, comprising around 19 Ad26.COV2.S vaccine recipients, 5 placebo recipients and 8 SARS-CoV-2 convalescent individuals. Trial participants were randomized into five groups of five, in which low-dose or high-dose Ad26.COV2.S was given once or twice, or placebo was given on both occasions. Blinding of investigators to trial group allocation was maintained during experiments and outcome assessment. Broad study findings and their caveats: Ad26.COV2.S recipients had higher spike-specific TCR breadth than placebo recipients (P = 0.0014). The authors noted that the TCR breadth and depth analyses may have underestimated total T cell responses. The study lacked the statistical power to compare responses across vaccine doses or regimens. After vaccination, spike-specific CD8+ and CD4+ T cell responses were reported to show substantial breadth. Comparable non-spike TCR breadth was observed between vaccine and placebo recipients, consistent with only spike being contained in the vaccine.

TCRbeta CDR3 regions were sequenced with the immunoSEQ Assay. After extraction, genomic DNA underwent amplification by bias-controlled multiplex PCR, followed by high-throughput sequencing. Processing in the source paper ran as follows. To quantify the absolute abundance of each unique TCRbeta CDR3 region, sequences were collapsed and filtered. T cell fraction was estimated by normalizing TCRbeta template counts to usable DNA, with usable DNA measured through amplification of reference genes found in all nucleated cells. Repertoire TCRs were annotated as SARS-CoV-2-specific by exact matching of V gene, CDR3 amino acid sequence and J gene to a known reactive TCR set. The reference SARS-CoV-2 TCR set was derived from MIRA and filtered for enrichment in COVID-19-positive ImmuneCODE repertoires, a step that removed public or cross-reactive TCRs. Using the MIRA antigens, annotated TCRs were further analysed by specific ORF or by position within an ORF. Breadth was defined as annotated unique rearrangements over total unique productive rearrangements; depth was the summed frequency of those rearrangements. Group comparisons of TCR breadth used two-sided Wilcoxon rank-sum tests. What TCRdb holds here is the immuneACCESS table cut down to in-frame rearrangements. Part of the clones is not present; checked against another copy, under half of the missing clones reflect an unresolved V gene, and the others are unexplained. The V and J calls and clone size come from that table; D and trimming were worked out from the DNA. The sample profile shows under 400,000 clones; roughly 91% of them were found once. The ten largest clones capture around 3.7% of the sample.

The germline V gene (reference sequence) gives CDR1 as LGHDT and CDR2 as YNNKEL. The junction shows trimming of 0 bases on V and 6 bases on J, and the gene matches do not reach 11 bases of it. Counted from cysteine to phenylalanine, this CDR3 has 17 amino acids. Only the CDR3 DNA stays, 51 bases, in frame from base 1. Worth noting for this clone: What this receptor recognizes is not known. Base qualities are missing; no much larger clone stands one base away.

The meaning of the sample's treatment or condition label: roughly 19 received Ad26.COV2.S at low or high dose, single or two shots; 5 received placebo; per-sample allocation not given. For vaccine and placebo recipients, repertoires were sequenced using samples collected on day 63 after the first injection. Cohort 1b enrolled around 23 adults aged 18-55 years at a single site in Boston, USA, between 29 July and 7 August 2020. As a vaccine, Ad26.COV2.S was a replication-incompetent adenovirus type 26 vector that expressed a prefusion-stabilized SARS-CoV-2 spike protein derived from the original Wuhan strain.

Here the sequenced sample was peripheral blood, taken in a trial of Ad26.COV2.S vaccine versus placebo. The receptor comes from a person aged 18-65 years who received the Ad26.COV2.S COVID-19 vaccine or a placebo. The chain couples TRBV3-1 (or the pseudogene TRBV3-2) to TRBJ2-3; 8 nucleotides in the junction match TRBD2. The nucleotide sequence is TGTGCCAGCAGCCAAGATCAAAGGCGGGGGGCTGGGGATACGCAGTATTTT. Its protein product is CASSQDQRRGAGDTQYF.